The T cell receptor beta chain described here comes from a study of neoadjuvant nivolumab and ipilimumab in lung cancer. Profiling relied on immunoSEQ multiplex PCR, and the TCRdb table lists in-frame clones only, not all of them. Of 25,000 to 35,000 clones listed, about 92% were seen once; the top ten hold around 2.2%. General observations from the study: Only two of four nivolumab-treated tumors gained richness and clonality by surgery.

The count of this clone is one. What it recognizes is unknown. The receptor comes from an adult with non-small cell lung cancer. The input for sequencing was peripheral blood, taken after neoadjuvant nivolumab, alone or with ipilimumab, at or shortly before surgery.

For the CDR3, the DNA is TGTGCCAGCAGCTTAGTTCTTTTCGACACAAGTAAACACTATGGCTACACCTTC. It codes for CASSLVLFDTSKHYGYTF. The V and J genes are TRBV7-8 and TRBJ1-2; D call uncertain. Per germline, CDR1 SGHVS and CDR2 FQNEAQ. V was shortened by 1 base and J by 3 bases, with 21 bases between the two germline ends. This CDR3 has 18 amino acids. Looking up the rest from reference TRBV7-8 and TRBJ1-2 gives the full variable domain: GAGVSQSPRYKVAKRGQDVALRCDPISGHVSLFWYQQALGQGPEFLTYFQNEAQLDKSGLPSDRFFAERPEGSVSTLKIQRTQQEDSAVYLCASSLVLFDTSKHYGYTFGSGTRLTVV.